This T cell receptor (beta chain) stems from a study of glioma-infiltrating T cells after dendritic cell vaccination. As for the study in general: Glioblastoma patients came from Phase I and II dendritic cell vaccination trials. Patients received autologous tumor lysate-pulsed dendritic cell vaccination between the early 2000s and the early 2010s.

The germline gives CDR1 MNHNY, CDR2 SVGAGI (reference sequence). J gave up 4 bases and V 6 bases, and 12 bases lay outside the gene matches. The CDR3 has 16 residues. Primers: 60 V beta forward and 13 J beta reverse. TCRdb keeps only in-frame clones here, not all; method: immunoSEQ multiplex PCR. In the table there are about 67,000 clones, 81% of which are singletons. With regard to this clone: Other DNA sequences of this sample code for an identical CDR3.

The sample was blood, taken before dendritic cell vaccination. The receptor was derived from a human donor with glioblastoma. The chain uses TRBV6-6 and TRBJ1-5, with 7 bases fitting TRBD1. The CDR3, as DNA: TGTGCCAGCAGCTACCCTTCGGGACAGATAAATCAGCCCCAGCATTTT. Protein: CASSYPSGQINQPQHF.